The 19 T cell receptor beta chains below come from one sample, sequenced in a study of OX40 agonist ivuxolimab in advanced cancers. TCRdb's copy holds only in-frame clones and misses some; the assay was immunoSEQ multiplex PCR. The table shows 9,500 to 12,000 clones, with 70% to 85% occurring only once. This material consisted of CD4+ or CD8+ T cells sorted from blood, taken in a trial of the OX40 agonist ivuxolimab. The receptors shown here come from an adult with an advanced solid tumor such as melanoma, head and neck, liver or kidney cancer.

V and J are TRBV7-9 and TRBJ2-5, with TRBD2 as a possible D gene (6 bases). The CDR3 has 14 amino acids. V was shortened by 1 base and J by 5 bases, with 11 bases between the two germline ends. CDR1 and CDR2 (germline): SEHNR, FQNEAQ (reference sequence). The CDR3 sequence: CASSLVGGLETQYF. DNA of the CDR3: TGTGCCAGCAGCTTAGTTGGGGGACTGGAGACCCAGTACTTC.

This clone was counted only a few times. The chain recombines TRBV12-5 with TRBJ2-3, with D perhaps matching TRBD2 (6 bases). Per germline, CDR1 LGHNT and CDR2 FRNRAP. CDR3 length: 14 amino acids. V was clipped by 3 bases and J by 0 bases, with 7 bases between them. The CDR3 coding sequence is TGTGCTAGTGGTTTAAGCGGGAGCACAGATACGCAGTATTTT. This translates into CASGLSGSTDTQYF.

The genes are TRBV21-1 and TRBJ2-3. TRBV21-1 is annotated as a pseudogene. The CDR3 is 15 residues long. DNA of the CDR3: TGTGCCAGCAGCAAAATATGGGGAAGCACAGATACGCAGTATTTT. The encoded protein is CASSKIWGSTDTQYF.

V gene TRBV10-3 combines with J gene TRBJ1-5; 7 bases line up with TRBD1. Germline loops: CDR1 ENHRY, CDR2 SYGVKD. The CDR3 covers 16 residues. V lost 4 bases, J lost 0 bases, and 6 bases stayed unmatched. As DNA, the CDR3 is TGTGCCATCAGTGCGGCAGGGGGGGATAGCAATCAGCCCCAGCATTTT. The encoded protein is CAISAAGGDSNQPQHF.

Sample share makes this clone medium-sized. The chain uses TRBV4-3 and TRBJ2-1; D may be TRBD1 (6 bases). CDR3 size: 14 residues. Germline lookup yields CDR1 LGHNA and CDR2 YSLEER. Between the trimmed V and J ends, which lost 0 bases and 13 bases, there was a span of 16 bases. The CDR3 region is CASSQESGQGIQFF. DNA for the CDR3: TGCGCCAGCAGCCAAGAATCAGGGCAGGGGATACAGTTCTTC.

Sample share makes this clone medium-sized. The rearrangement uses TRBV7-8 and TRBJ2-6; D gene uncertain. Germline lookup yields CDR1 SGHVS and CDR2 FQNEAQ. Trimming removed 5 bases at V and 4 bases at J, with 18 bases between. This CDR3 is 17 amino acids long. CDR3 region: CASSTTPEGLGANVLTF. CDR3 DNA: TGTGCCAGCAGCACTACCCCAGAAGGCTTGGGGGCCAACGTCCTGACTTTC. The full variable domain, its missing parts supplied by reference TRBV7-8 and TRBJ2-6, is GAGVSQSPRYKVAKRGQDVALRCDPISGHVSLFWYQQALGQGPEFLTYFQNEAQLDKSGLPSDRFFAERPEGSVSTLKIQRTQQEDSAVYLCASSTTPEGLGANVLTFGAGSRLTVL.

The chain employs TRBV6-5 and TRBJ2-7; TRBD1 aligns across 9 bases. Germline lookup yields CDR1 MNHEY and CDR2 SVGAGI. This CDR3 contains 14 residues. The trim removed 2 bases at V and 2 bases at J, leaving 1 base unmatched. CDR3 amino acids: CASSYGTGTYEQYF. The CDR3 DNA reads as TGTGCCAGCAGTTACGGGACAGGGACCTACGAGCAGTACTTC.

The chain is built from TRBV15 and TRBJ2-1; the match to TRBD2 covers 13 bases. Germline CDR1 reads LNHNV; CDR2 reads YYDKDF (reference sequence). This CDR3 region has 18 residues. The J segment lost 5 bases and the V segment lost 0 bases, leaving 7 bases of the junction unmatched. The CDR3 reads CATSRDTSGRAGHNEQFF. Here the CDR3 DNA reads TGTGCCACCAGCAGAGATACTAGCGGGAGGGCCGGCCACAATGAGCAGTTCTTC.

The CDR3 DNA sequence: TGCAGCGTTATTGGGGCTAGCGGGAGGTCCTACAATGAGCAGTTCTTC. It specifies CSVIGASGRSYNEQFF. V is TRBV29-1 and J is TRBJ2-1, with 11 bases that match TRBD2. CDR3 length equals 16 residues. With V trimmed by 5 bases and J by 1 base, 7 bases remained unmatched. Germline V lookup: CDR1 SQVTM, CDR2 ANQGSEA.

CDR3 nucleotides: TGTGCCAGCAGCTCACACCGGGACAGGGGTTCTCCTTATGAAAAACTGTTTTTT. It yields the protein CASSSHRDRGSPYEKLFF. The genes are TRBV21-1 and TRBJ1-4; the table's D call, TRBD1, was not checked against the DNA. TRBV21-1 is labeled a pseudogene. The CDR3 sequence is 18 residues long.

The rearrangement links TRBV6-1 to TRBJ2-1; D might be TRBD2 (5 bases). CDR3 length: 14 residues. Germline values: CDR1 MNHNS, CDR2 SASEGT. V lost 3 bases to trimming and J lost 3 bases, with 9 bases between them. CDR3 DNA: TGTGCCAGCAGTGATAACGGGATCTACAATGAGCAGTTCTTC. Protein product: CASSDNGIYNEQFF.

This clone has a handful of counts. The identical CDR3 is also encoded by other nucleotide sequences in the sample. The chain couples TRBV5-1 to TRBJ2-7, with D possibly being TRBD1 (6 bases). The CDR3 is 13 residues long. V was cut by 3 bases and J by 1 base, with 8 bases left in between. Germline-derived CDR1 and CDR2 are SGHRS and YFSETQ. CDR3 sequence: CASSWDKSYEQYF. CDR3 bases: TGCGCCAGCAGCTGGGACAAGTCCTACGAGCAGTACTTC.

V gene TRBV5-4 combines with J gene TRBJ2-6; the D gene is possibly TRBD1 (5 bases). CDR1 and CDR2 from the germline V gene are SGHNT and YYREEE (reference sequence). Deletions cut 8 bases from V and 2 bases from J, with 11 bases between. The CDR3 spans 14 residues. The CDR3 sequence is CASDSPAGANVLTF. DNA for the CDR3: TGTGCCAGTGACAGCCCAGCTGGGGCCAACGTCCTGACTTTC.

This clone is classed as large. V gene TRBV5-1 combines with J gene TRBJ2-6; tentative D call: TRBD1 (6 bases). Germline V CDR1 and CDR2: SGHRS, YFSETQ. V dropped 3 bases and J dropped 2 bases, with 9 bases sitting between them. CDR3 size: 15 residues. This CDR3 is CASSYRTAGANVLTF. DNA for the CDR3: TGCGCCAGCAGCTACCGGACAGCTGGGGCCAACGTCCTGACTTTC.

This chain joins TRBV10-3 and TRBJ2-5, with TRBD2 matching over 7 bases. CDR3 length equals 12 residues. Trimming took 6 bases from V and 5 from J; bases not matched to a gene: 3. Germline V gene lookup returns CDR1 ENHRY and CDR2 SYGVKD. The CDR3 DNA is TGTGCCATCAGACGGGAGGAGGAGACCCAGTACTTC. As protein: CAIRREEETQYF.

This chain connects TRBV28 to TRBJ2-1; D not resolved. The CDR3 is 13 residues long. Per germline, CDR1 MDHEN and CDR2 SYDVKM. V gave up 2 bases and J gave up 5 bases, with 7 bases separating them. The CDR3 region has the DNA TGTGCCAGCAGTTTAAAGGAAAACAATGAGCAGTTCTTC. Its protein is CASSLKENNEQFF.

This chain joins TRBV10-3 and TRBJ1-1; D not certain. The germline V gene encodes CDR1 ENHRY and CDR2 SYGVKD. This CDR3 comprises 11 residues. The V gene lost 3 bases and the J gene lost 8 bases, with 7 bases spanning the gap. DNA for the CDR3: TGTGCCATCAGTGATGGGCCGGAAGCTTTCTTT. The encoded protein is CAISDGPEAFF.

This rearrangement joins TRBV7-2 to TRBJ2-5; no reliable D call. The CDR3 has 13 amino acids. Deletions cut 5 bases from V and 3 bases from J, with 10 bases between. Germline CDR1 is SGHTA and CDR2 is FQGNSA. The CDR3 region has the DNA TGTGCCAGCAGCGTCAGAGGAGAAGAGACCCAGTACTTC. As protein: CASSVRGEETQYF.

This clone was detected a few times. The chain joins TRBV4-1 to TRBJ2-6; unclear D gene. Per germline, CDR1 MGHRA and CDR2 YSYEKL. The CDR3 sequence is 16 residues long. V gave up 0 bases and J gave up 4 bases, with 10 bases separating them. CDR3 amino acids: CASSQERVRGANVLTF. In nucleotides, the CDR3 is TGCGCCAGCAGCCAAGAAAGGGTGCGCGGGGCCAACGTCCTGACTTTC.